This T cell receptor beta chain was identified during a study of T cell repertoires in cytomegalovirus infection (dated by TCRdb to between 2017 and 2020). Study-wide context: Recently identified HLA-C-restricted CMV epitopes, whose presentation resists viral immunomodulation, were targeted by peptide stimulations together with well-studied HLA-B-restricted epitopes. Donor HLA type was relevant to the analysis, because carriage of CMV infection together with the matching HLA type was indicated by public TCR beta signatures. Overall study results and their limits: The ex vivo response was dominated by HLA-C-restricted CMV-specific TCR beta clonotypes, which also provided the single most frequent clonotype in two of eight donors. Carriers of CMV infection plus the relevant HLA type were discriminated by the cumulative frequency of public TCR beta family members in the study cohort and in an independent roughly 350-donor cohort.

This specimen's treatment or condition label, interpreted: in vitro stimulation with specific CMV peptide epitopes to enrich CMV-specific T cells. A few counts support this clonotype. Its antigen is not yet known. Base-call qualities are not available, and no considerably larger clone is one nucleotide away. In the germline V gene, CDR1 corresponds to SGHTA and CDR2 to FQGNSA. V loses 4 bases of germline sequence and J loses 5 bases, and the interval between the two ends is 8 bases. Inclusive of the bounding cysteine and phenylalanine, the CDR3 is 12 residues long. Left in the record is the CDR3 DNA by itself, 36 bases read in frame from the first base. The run used an Illumina HiSeq 1500. Using fastp at Q25 and MiXCR, TCRdb reprocessed the public reads and kept productive beta chains. Merged by CDR3 protein, the rows form single entries marked with the most common genes and DNA. In this sample the table shows under 850,000 distinct CDR3 sequences, roughly a third of which occur a single time. The top ten hold 15% to 20% of the sample.

This sequence was found in a human donor in good health (CMV status not recorded). Some clones in this sample may be carry-over from other donors' samples. The input for sequencing was cultured PBMCs, taken from culture after CMV antigen stimulation. The V and J genes are TRBV7-2 and TRBJ1-2; there is no confident call for the D gene. The DNA sequence is as follows: TGTGCCAGCAGCTACCTGACGTATGGCTACACCTTC. Translation gives CASSYLTYGYTF. The CDR3, completed at both ends by the reference TRBV7-2 and TRBJ1-2 genes, gives the full variable domain GAGVSQSPSNKVTEKGKDVELRCDPISGHTALYWYRQSLGQGLEFLIYFQGNSAPDKSGLPSDRFSAERTGGSVSTLTIQRTQQEDSAVYLCASSYLTYGYTFGSGTRLTVV.